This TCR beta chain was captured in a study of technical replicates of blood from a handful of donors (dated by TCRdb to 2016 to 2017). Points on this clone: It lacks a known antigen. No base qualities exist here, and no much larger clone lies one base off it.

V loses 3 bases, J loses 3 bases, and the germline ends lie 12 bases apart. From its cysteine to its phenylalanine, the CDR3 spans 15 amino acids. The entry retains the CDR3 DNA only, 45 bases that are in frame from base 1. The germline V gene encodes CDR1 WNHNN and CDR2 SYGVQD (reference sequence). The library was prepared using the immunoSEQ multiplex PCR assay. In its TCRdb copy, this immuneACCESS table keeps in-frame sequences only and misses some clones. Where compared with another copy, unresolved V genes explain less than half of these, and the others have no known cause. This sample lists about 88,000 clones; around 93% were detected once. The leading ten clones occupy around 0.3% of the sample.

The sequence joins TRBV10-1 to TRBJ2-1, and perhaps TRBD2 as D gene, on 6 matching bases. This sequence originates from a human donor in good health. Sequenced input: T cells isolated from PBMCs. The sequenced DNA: TGCGCCAGCAGTGACGTTGGGACTGACTACAATGAGCAGTTCTTC. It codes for CASSDVGTDYNEQFF.